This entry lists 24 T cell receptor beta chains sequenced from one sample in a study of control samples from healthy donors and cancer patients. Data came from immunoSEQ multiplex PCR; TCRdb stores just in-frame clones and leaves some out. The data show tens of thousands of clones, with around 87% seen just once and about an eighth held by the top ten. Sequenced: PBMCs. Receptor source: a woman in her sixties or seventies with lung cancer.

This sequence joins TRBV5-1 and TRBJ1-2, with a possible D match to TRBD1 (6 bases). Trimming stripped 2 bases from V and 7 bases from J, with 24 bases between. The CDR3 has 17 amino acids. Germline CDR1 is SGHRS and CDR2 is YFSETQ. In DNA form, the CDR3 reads TGCGCCAGCAGCTTCCAACCGCCGGGACACGGATTCTCTGGCTACACCTTC. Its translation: CASSFQPPGHGFSGYTF.

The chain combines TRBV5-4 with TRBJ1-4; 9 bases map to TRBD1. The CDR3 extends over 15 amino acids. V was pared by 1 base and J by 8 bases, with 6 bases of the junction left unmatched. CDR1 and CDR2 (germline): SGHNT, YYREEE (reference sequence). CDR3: CASSLLGQGREKLFF. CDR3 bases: TGTGCCAGCAGCTTGTTGGGACAGGGTAGAGAAAAACTGTTTTTT.

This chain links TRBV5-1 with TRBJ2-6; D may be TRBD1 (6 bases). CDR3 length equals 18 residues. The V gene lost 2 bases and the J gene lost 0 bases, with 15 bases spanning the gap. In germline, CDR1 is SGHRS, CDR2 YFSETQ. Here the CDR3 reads CASSFRQDPISGANVLTF. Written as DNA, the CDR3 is TGCGCCAGCAGCTTCAGACAGGACCCCATCTCTGGGGCCAACGTCCTGACTTTC.

Written as DNA, the CDR3 is TGTGCCAGCAGTTCCCAGGAGCTCGGGGGAGCCTCCTACGAGCAGTACTTC. It is translated as CASSSQELGGASYEQYF. This chain links TRBV6-2 or TRBV6-3 with TRBJ2-7; D is perhaps TRBD2 (6 bases). CDR1 is MNHEY and CDR2 is SVGEGT in the germline V gene. The CDR3 runs 17 residues. The V end lost 4 bases, the J end lost 0 bases, and 19 bases lay between the germline ends.

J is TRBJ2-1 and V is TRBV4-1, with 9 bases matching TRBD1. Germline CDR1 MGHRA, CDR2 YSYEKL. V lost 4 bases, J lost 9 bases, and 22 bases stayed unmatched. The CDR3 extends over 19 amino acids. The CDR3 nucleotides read TGCGCCAGCAGCCTGGGAAAACCGGGACAGGGATGGCTTTTGGGTGAGCAGTTCTTC. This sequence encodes CASSLGKPGQGWLLGEQFF.

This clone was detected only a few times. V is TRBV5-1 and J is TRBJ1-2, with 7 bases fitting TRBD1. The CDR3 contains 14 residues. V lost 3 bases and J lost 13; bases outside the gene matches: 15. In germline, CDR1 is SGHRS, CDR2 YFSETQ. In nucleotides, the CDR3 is TGCGCCAGCAGCTCCGAACCCGGGACAGCTCGGCCCACCTTC. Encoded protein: CASSSEPGTARPTF.

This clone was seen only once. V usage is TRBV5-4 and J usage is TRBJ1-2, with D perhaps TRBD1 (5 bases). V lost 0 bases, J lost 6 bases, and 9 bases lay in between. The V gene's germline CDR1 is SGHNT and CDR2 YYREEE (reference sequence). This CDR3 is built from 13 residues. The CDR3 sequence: CASSLAGVNGYTF. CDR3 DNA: TGTGCCAGCAGCTTGGCGGGGGTGAATGGCTACACCTTC.

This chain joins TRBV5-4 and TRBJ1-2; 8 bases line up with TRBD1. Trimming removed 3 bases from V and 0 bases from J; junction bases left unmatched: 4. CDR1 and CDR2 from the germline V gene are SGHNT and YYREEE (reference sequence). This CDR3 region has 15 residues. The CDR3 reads CASSSGTGANYGYTF. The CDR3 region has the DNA TGTGCCAGCAGCTCTGGGACAGGCGCTAACTATGGCTACACCTTC.

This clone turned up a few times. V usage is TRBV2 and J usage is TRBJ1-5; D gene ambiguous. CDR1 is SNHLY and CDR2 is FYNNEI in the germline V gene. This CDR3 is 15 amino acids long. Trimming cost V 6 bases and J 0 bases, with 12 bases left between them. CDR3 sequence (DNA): TGTGCCAGCAGCGCTCGGGCAGTTAGCAATCAGCCCCAGCATTTT. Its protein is CASSARAVSNQPQHF.

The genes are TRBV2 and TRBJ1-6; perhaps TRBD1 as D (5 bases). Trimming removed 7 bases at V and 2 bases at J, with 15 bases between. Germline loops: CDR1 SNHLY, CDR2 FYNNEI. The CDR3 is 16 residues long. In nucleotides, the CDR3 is TGTGCCAGCACCCCCAACGGGGCAACCTATAATTCACCCCTCCACTTT. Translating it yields CASTPNGATYNSPLHF.

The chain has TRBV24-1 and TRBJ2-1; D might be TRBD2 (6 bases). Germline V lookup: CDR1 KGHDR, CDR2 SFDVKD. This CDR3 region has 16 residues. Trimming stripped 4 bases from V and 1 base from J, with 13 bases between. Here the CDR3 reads CATSEPGLGSYNEQFF. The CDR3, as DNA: TGTGCCACCAGTGAACCGGGACTGGGATCCTACAATGAGCAGTTCTTC.

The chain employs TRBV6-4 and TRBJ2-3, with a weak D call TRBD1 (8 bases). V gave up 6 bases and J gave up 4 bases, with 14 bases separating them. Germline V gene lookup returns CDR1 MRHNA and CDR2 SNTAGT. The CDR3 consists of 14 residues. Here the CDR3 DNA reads TGTGCCAGCAGCGGACAGGGAGGGTCAGATACGCAGTATTTT. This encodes CASSGQGGSDTQYF.

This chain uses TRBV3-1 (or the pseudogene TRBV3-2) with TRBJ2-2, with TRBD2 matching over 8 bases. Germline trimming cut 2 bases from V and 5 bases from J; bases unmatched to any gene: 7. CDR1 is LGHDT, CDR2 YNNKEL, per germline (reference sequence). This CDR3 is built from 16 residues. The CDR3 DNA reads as TGTGCCAGCAGCCAACGGCCGGGAGGGGAGACCGGGGAGCTGTTTTTT. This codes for CASSQRPGGETGELFF.

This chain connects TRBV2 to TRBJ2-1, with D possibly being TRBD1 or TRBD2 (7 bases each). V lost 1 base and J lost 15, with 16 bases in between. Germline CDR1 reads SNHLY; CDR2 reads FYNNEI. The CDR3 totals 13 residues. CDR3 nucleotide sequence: TGTGCCAGCAGTGAAGTAGGGAGGGGGCCACGGTTCTTC. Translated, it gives CASSEVGRGPRFF. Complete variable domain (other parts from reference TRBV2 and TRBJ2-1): EPEVTQTPSHQVTQMGQEVILRCVPISNHLYFYWYRQILGQKVEFLVSFYNNEISEKSEIFDDQFSVERPDGSNFTLKIRSTKLEDSAMYFCASSEVGRGPRFFGPGTRLTVL.

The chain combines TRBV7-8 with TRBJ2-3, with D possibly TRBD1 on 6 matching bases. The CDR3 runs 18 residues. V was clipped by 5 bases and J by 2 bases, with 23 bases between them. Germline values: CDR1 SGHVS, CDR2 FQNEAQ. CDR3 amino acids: CASSLLGGTKQPTDTQYF. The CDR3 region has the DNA TGTGCCAGCAGCCTCTTAGGGGGAACGAAACAGCCCACAGATACGCAGTATTTT. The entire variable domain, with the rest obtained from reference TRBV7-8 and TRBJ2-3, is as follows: GAGVSQSPRYKVAKRGQDVALRCDPISGHVSLFWYQQALGQGPEFLTYFQNEAQLDKSGLPSDRFFAERPEGSVSTLKIQRTQQEDSAVYLCASSLLGGTKQPTDTQYFGPGTRLTVL.

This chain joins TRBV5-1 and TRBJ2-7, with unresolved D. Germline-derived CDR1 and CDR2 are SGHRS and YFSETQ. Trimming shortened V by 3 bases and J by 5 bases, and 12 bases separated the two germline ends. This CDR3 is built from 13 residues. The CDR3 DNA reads TGCGCCAGCAGCTCGCTGGGGTTCGACGAGCAGTACTTC. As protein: CASSSLGFDEQYF.

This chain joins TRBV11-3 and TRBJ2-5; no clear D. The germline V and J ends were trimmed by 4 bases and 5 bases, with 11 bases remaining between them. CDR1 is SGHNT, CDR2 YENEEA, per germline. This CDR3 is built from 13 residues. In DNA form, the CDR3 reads TGTGCCAGCAGCTCCTCGGGTCTGGAGACCCAGTACTTC. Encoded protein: CASSSSGLETQYF.

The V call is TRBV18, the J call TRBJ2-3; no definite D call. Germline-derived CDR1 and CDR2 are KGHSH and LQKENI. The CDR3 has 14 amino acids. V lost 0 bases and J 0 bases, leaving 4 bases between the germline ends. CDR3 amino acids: CASSPPISTDTQYF. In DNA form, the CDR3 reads TGTGCCAGCTCACCACCGATCAGCACAGATACGCAGTATTTT. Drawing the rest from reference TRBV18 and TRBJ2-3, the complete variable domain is NAGVMQNPRHLVRRRGQEARLRCSPMKGHSHVYWYRQLPEEGLKFMVYLQKENIIDESGMPKERFSAEFPKEGPSILRIQQVVRGDSAAYFCASSPPISTDTQYFGPGTRLTVL.

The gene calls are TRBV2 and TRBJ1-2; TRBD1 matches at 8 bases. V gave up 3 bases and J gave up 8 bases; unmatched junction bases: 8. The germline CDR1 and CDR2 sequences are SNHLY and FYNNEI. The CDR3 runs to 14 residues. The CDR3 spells CASSDLTGDGGYTF. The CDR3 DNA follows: TGTGCCAGCAGTGATTTGACAGGGGATGGCGGCTACACCTTC.

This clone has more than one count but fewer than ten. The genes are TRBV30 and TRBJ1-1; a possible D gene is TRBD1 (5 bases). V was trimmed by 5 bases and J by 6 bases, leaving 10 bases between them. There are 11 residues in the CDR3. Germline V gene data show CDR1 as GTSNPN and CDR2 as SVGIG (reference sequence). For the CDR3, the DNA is TGTGCCTGGGGAGGGACGGCTGAAGCTTTCTTT. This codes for CAWGGTAEAFF.

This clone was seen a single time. The CDR3 DNA sequence: TGTGCCAGCAGTTTCGCAGGGGGCGAGGCGGATGGCTACACCTTC. Its translation: CASSFAGGEADGYTF. J is TRBJ1-2 and V is TRBV28; 8 positions match TRBD1. V shed 3 bases, J shed 6 bases, and the junction held 9 bases outside the gene matches. Germline loops: CDR1 MDHEN, CDR2 SYDVKM. The CDR3 length is 15 residues.

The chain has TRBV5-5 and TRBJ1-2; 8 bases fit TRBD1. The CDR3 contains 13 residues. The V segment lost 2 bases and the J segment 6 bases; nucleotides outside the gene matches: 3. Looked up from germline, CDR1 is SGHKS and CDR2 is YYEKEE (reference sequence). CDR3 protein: CASSFYRGDGYTF. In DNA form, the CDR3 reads TGTGCCAGCAGCTTTTACAGGGGGGATGGCTACACCTTC.

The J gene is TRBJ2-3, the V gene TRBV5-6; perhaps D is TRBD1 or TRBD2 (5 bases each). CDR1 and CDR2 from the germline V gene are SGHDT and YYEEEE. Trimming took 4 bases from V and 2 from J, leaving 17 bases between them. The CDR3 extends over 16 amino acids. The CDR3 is CASSRMPGPFTDTQYF. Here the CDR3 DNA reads TGTGCCAGCAGCAGGATGCCGGGACCTTTCACAGATACGCAGTATTTT.

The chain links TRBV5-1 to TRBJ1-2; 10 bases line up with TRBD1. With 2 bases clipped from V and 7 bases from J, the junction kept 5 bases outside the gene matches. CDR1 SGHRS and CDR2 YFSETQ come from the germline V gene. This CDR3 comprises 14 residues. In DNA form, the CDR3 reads TGCGCCAGCAGCTTTAGGGACAGGGGTGCTGGCTACACCTTC. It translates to CASSFRDRGAGYTF. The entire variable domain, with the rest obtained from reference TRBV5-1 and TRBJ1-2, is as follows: KAGVTQTPRYLIKTRGQQVTLSCSPISGHRSVSWYQQTPGQGLQFLFEYFSETQRNKGNFPGRFSGRQFSNSRSEMNVSTLELGDSALYLCASSFRDRGAGYTFGSGTRLTVV.